This TCR beta chain was found in a study of vaccination and CD4 T cells after COVID-19. Sequence data for DNA of cultured CD4+ T cells were generated by the Oncomine TCR Beta short-read assay. TCRdb reanalysed the PCR reads using MiXCR and keeps one entry per CDR3 protein. The repertoire consists of about 13,000 distinct CDR3 sequences, with 27% occurring once and the leading ten covering roughly 29%. The CDR3 is 14 amino acids. From germline, CDR1 is MNHEY and CDR2 SVGAGI. Trimming pared 3 bases from V and 3 bases from J, leaving 9 bases between. Notes on this clonotype: Antigen: not known.

The treatment is: approximately 9-day PBMC culture with coronavirus spike peptide pools or control peptides (ViraFEST assay). ViraFEST grew antigen-specific T cells using peptide pools, then sequenced TCRs. This sequence joins TRBV6-5 and TRBJ1-5, with D perhaps TRBD1 (5 bases). Sequenced material: CD4+ T cells from blood, cultured in vitro, taken before SARS-CoV-2 vaccination. The sequence derives from a human donor who received a COVID-19 vaccine. For the CDR3, the DNA is TGTGCCAGCAGTTATGGGGGGTCCAATCAGCCCCAGCATTTT. It codes for CASSYGGSNQPQHF.